What follows are 22 T cell receptor beta chains derived from one specimen sequenced in a study of T cells in Graves' hyperthyroidism and ophthalmopathy. It was RNA transcripts that yielded the amplified TCR beta CDR3 regions. An initial round of RT-PCR targeting the TCR CDR3 relied on the HTBI primer set. TCRdb redid the calling of the multiplex PCR reads with MiXCR, one entry per CDR3 protein. The profile shows about 840,000 distinct CDR3 sequences, more than 30% of them singletons. The sample consisted of blood. These receptors were collected from a man between 18 and 29 years old with Graves' hyperthyroidism.

This clonotype was detected many times. This chain uses TRBV19 with TRBJ1-5; 7 positions match TRBD1. This CDR3 contains 16 residues. V dropped 5 bases and J dropped 2; count of bases not matched to a gene: 9. The germline gives CDR1 LNHDA, CDR2 SQIVND (reference sequence). CDR3: CASSPEGGRGNQPQHF. Written as DNA, the CDR3 is TGTGCCAGTAGTCCTGAAGGGGGCAGAGGCAATCAGCCCCAGCATTTT.

This clonotype has more than one count but fewer than ten. The rearrangement joins TRBV11-2 to TRBJ1-1; D ambiguous. Deletions cut 3 bases from V and 7 bases from J, with 12 bases between. The CDR3 sequence is 13 residues long. Germline lookup yields CDR1 SGHAT and CDR2 FQNNGV. The CDR3 loop reads CASSFGDMNEAFF. The CDR3 nucleotides are TGTGCCAGCAGCTTTGGGGATATGAATGAAGCTTTCTTT.

The CDR3 DNA sequence: TGTGCCAGCAGTTTCAGGGATTTTAGCGAGCAGTACTTC. Translation: CASSFRDFSEQYF. The V gene is TRBV12-3 or TRBV12-4, the J gene TRBJ2-7; perhaps TRBD1 as D (5 bases). With 3 bases removed from V and 6 bases from J, the gap between germline ends came to 12 bases. This CDR3 contains 13 residues.

The chain couples TRBV6-6 to TRBJ1-5; tentative D call: TRBD1 (5 bases). In germline, CDR1 is MNHNY, CDR2 SVGAGI (reference sequence). The CDR3 has 13 residues. V lost 8 bases, J lost 3 bases, and 11 bases lay in between. The DNA for the CDR3 is TGTGCCAGCGGAGACAGCCACAATCAGCCCCAGCATTTT. This translates into CASGDSHNQPQHF.

This clonotype occurred a few times. The chain has TRBV7-9 and TRBJ2-5; 7 positions agree with TRBD1. Trimming removed 3 bases from V and 5 bases from J; junction bases left unmatched: 12. The germline V gene has CDR1 SEHNR and CDR2 FQNEAQ (reference sequence). The CDR3 contains 16 residues. CDR3 in DNA: TGTGCCAGCAGCTTTCCCCTCGACAGGGTCTTCGAGACCCAGTACTTC. Its protein is CASSFPLDRVFETQYF. The full variable domain, with the rest looked up from reference TRBV7-9 and TRBJ2-5, is DTGVSQNPRHKITKRGQNVTFRCDPISEHNRLYWYRQTLGQGPEFLTYFQNEAQLEKSRLLSDRFSAERPKGSFSTLEIQRTEQGDSAMYLCASSFPLDRVFETQYFGPGTRLLVL.

There are a few counts of this clonotype. The chain links TRBV20-1 to TRBJ1-2, with 8 bases lining up with TRBD1. The length of the CDR3 is 14 residues. Per the germline V gene, CDR1 is DFQATT and CDR2 is SNEGSKA (reference sequence). V trimming: 6 bases; J trimming: 4 bases; junction bases outside the gene matches: 10. CDR3 amino acids: CSASRAGGLYGYTF. CDR3 bases: TGCAGTGCCTCCCGTGCAGGGGGCCTCTATGGCTACACCTTC.

Notes on this clonotype: Germline and junction disagree at one end, which may indicate a read error. The V and J genes are TRBV29-1 and TRBJ1-1; D is unresolved. The germline V gene has CDR1 SQVTM and CDR2 ANQGSEA. The CDR3 length is 13 residues. CDR3 bases: TGCAGCGTTGAAGAATCGAGGAGAACTGAAGCTTTCTTC. It specifies CSVEESRRTEAFF.

The rearrangement joins TRBV2 to TRBJ2-5, with 10 nucleotides matching TRBD2. The germline V gene encodes CDR1 SNHLY and CDR2 FYNNEI. The V gene end was trimmed by 0 bases and the J gene end by 7 bases; junction bases not matched to a gene: 20. The CDR3 has 20 amino acids. The CDR3 region is CASSEAAVLSGGPLPGTQYF. The CDR3 DNA is TGTGCCAGCAGTGAAGCCGCAGTCCTTAGCGGGGGGCCTCTCCCAGGGACCCAGTACTTC.

The V and J genes are TRBV12-3 or TRBV12-4 and TRBJ1-1; 10 bases are shared with TRBD1. The CDR3 extends over 16 amino acids. Trimming at V came to 1 base and at J to 0 bases, leaving 2 bases not matched to a gene. CDR3 sequence (DNA): TGTGCCAGCAGTTTAGGGGACAGGGGCCTGAACACTGAAGCTTTCTTT. Translated: CASSLGDRGLNTEAFF.

This clonotype showed up many times. V is TRBV10-3 and J is TRBJ1-2; D perhaps matches TRBD1 (5 bases). The CDR3 covers 15 residues. The V end lost 5 bases, the J end lost 4 bases, and 17 bases lay between the germline ends. The V gene's germline CDR1 is ENHRY and CDR2 SYGVKD. CDR3 nucleotides: TGTGCCATCAGTCTCCTGGGACCGAGGCTCTATGGCTACACCTTC. Amino acids: CAISLLGPRLYGYTF.

The V and J genes are TRBV10-3 and TRBJ1-6, with D tentatively TRBD1 (6 bases). V lost 10 bases to trimming and J lost 10 bases, with 17 bases between them. The CDR3 covers 13 residues. CDR1 and CDR2 (germline): ENHRY, SYGVKD. In DNA, the CDR3 is TGTGCCACCCGCCTGACAGGTGGATCACCCCTCCACTTT. Protein product: CATRLTGGSPLHF.

This clonotype was detected a few times. The chain uses TRBV4-2 and TRBJ1-4, with 9 bases identical to TRBD1. The CDR3 length is 16 residues. The trim removed 0 bases at V and 5 bases at J, leaving 4 bases unmatched. Per the germline V gene, CDR1 is LGHNA and CDR2 is YNFKEQ. For the CDR3, the DNA is TGTGCCAGCAGCCAAGAACCCGGGACAGGGAATGAAAAACTGTTTTTT. The encoded protein is CASSQEPGTGNEKLFF.

In the case of this clonotype: A much larger clonotype is one base distant, so this may be a read error. This chain joins TRBV5-1 and TRBJ2-7, with D perhaps given as TRBD1 or TRBD2 (5 bases each). Germline CDR1 and CDR2: SGHRS and YFSETQ. The CDR3 totals 16 residues. CDR3 region: CAGSLSPGRTSYEQYF. CDR3 bases: TGCGCCGGCAGCTTGTCCCCGGGACGGACCTCCTACGAGCAGTACTTC.

This chain links TRBV5-1 with TRBJ2-7, with D possibly matching TRBD2 (5 bases). The CDR3 has 12 amino acids. V was cut by 6 bases and J by 5 bases, with 12 bases left in between. CDR1 is SGHRS and CDR2 is YFSETQ in the germline V gene. For the CDR3, the DNA is TGCGCCAGCACGGGAAAAGGCCACGAGCAGTACTTC. As protein: CASTGKGHEQYF.

This chain joins TRBV29-1 and TRBJ2-6; 11 positions match TRBD1. Germline assignment: CDR1 SQVTM and CDR2 ANQGSEA. The CDR3 consists of 16 residues. V lost 6 bases, J lost 0 bases, and 4 bases stayed unmatched. CDR3 DNA: TGCAGCGTCCGGGACAGGGGGGGCTCTGGGGCCAACGTCCTGACTTTC. Its protein is CSVRDRGGSGANVLTF.

Regarding this clonotype: A much bigger clone sits one base away, suggesting this may be a read error. V is TRBV7-9 and J is TRBJ1-4; TRBD1 matches 9 bases. This CDR3 contains 17 residues. In germline, CDR1 is SEHNR, CDR2 FQNEAQ (reference sequence). V dropped 0 bases and J dropped 6; count of bases not matched to a gene: 8. As DNA, the CDR3 is TGTGCCAGCAGCTTAGCAACAGGGGGCAGTGCTGATGAAAAACTGTTTTTT. Translation: CASSLATGGSADEKLFF. Full variable domain (remainder filled in from reference TRBV7-9 and TRBJ1-4): DTGVSQNPRHKITKRGQNVTFRCDPISEHNRLYWYRQTLGQGPEFLTYFQNEAQLEKSRLLSDRFSAERPKGSFSTLEIQRTEQGDSAMYLCASSLATGGSADEKLFFGSGTQLSVL.

This clonotype was observed many times. This chain links TRBV2 with TRBJ2-7; TRBD1 agrees at 7 bases. Germline CDR1 SNHLY, CDR2 FYNNEI. This CDR3 is 12 amino acids long. V was clipped by 8 bases and J by 3 bases; unmatched bases: 4. DNA for the CDR3: TGTGCCAGCCAGACAGGGAGCTACGAGCAGTACTTC. Amino acid sequence: CASQTGSYEQYF.

As concerns this clonotype: Germline is not matched at one junction end, which may reflect a read error. The chain has TRBV25-1 and TRBJ1-1, with no clear D. The CDR3 sequence is 14 residues long. CDR1 MGHDK and CDR2 SYGVNS come from the germline V gene. Here the CDR3 reads CACSAPSGHTEAFF. The CDR3, as DNA: TGTGCCTGCAGTGCCCCCTCCGGGCACACTGAAGCTTTCTTT.

There are a few counts of this clonotype. The chain employs TRBV5-1 and TRBJ1-1; D is ambiguous. This CDR3 has 14 residues. The V end was cut by 0 bases, the J end by 6 bases, with 12 bases between. Germline CDR1 and CDR2: SGHRS and YFSETQ. The CDR3 loop reads CASSLETAGSEAFF. Written as DNA, the CDR3 is TGCGCCAGCAGCTTGGAGACGGCGGGGTCTGAAGCTTTCTTT.

In the case of this clonotype: A much larger clone sits a single nucleotide away, making a read error possible. This chain joins TRBV7-2 and TRBJ2-5; D perhaps matches TRBD2 (6 bases). CDR1 is SGHTA, CDR2 FQGNSA, per germline. The CDR3 totals 14 residues. The CDR3: CAGRLEGGPETQYF. CDR3 nucleotides: TGTGCCGGCAGGTTGGAGGGCGGGCCAGAGACCCAGTACTTC.

The chain links TRBV27 to TRBJ1-5; a weak D match, TRBD1 (5 bases). The CDR3 is made up of 14 amino acids. The V end lost 3 bases, the J end lost 7 bases, and 13 bases lay between the germline ends. Germline values: CDR1 MNHEY, CDR2 SMNVEV (reference sequence). The CDR3 spells CASSFGQGGQPQHF. As DNA, the CDR3 is TGTGCCAGCAGTTTCGGCCAGGGAGGACAGCCCCAGCATTTT.

V and J are TRBV7-2 and TRBJ2-5; 8 bases match TRBD1. The germline V gene encodes CDR1 SGHTA and CDR2 FQGNSA. V dropped 4 bases and J dropped 0; count of bases not matched to a gene: 4. The CDR3 consists of 15 residues. The CDR3 reads CASSWTGSDQETQYF. The CDR3 bases are TGTGCCAGCAGCTGGACAGGGTCCGACCAAGAGACCCAGTACTTC.